One T cell receptor (beta chain) is described in this entry. Two rounds of nested PCR, of roughly 17 and 9 cycles, were run on TCRalpha and TCRbeta cDNA. TCRdb re-called the 5' RACE reads and gives one entry per CDR3 protein, without DNA. There are approximately 45,000 distinct CDR3 sequences in the sample, with about 5% held by the top ten. The CDR3 runs 15 residues. Germline V CDR1 and CDR2: MNHEY, SVGAGI. The data are from a study of monozygotic twins with inflammatory bowel disease. This receptor was obtained from a human donor with ulcerative colitis or Crohn's disease, or a healthy co-twin of an affected twin (not recorded which). The chain carries TRBV6-5 and TRBJ2-1. The source material was blood. CDR3 sequence: CASSYRQVPYNEQFF.